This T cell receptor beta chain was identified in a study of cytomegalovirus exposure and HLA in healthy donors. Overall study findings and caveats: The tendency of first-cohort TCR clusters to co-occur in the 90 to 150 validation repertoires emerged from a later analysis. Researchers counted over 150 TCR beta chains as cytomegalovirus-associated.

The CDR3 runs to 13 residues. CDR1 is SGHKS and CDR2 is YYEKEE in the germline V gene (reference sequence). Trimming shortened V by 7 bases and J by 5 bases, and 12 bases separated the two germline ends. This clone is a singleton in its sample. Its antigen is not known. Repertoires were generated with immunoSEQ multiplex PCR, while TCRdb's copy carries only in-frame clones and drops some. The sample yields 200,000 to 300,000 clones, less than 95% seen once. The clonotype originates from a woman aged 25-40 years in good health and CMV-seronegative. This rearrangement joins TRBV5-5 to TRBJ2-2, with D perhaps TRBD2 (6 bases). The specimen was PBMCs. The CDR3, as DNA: TGTGCCAGCTCTCGGGAGAGTACCGGGGAGCTGTTTTTT. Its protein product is CASSRESTGELFF. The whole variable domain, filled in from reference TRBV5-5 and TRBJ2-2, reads DAGVTQSPTHLIKTRGQQVTLRCSPISGHKSVSWYQQVLGQGPQFIFQYYEKEERGRGNFPDRFSARQFPNYSSELNVNALLLGDSALYLCASSRESTGELFFGEGSRLTVL.